This T cell receptor (beta chain) was observed in a study of cytomegalovirus exposure and HLA in healthy donors. General study points: Most sequenced TCRs were rare (though some public TCRs occurred in many donors).

Vbeta (60) and Jbeta (13) primers were used in the PCR. In the original analysis: Around 12 million of about 88 million unique TCR beta chains were shared, per a later count. Method: immunoSEQ multiplex PCR; TCRdb's copy keeps in-frame clones and lacks some. V, J and clone size are those of that table, while D and trimming were read from the DNA. The sample holds more than 80,000 clones, about 60% seen once. On this clone: Its antigen is unidentified.

This receptor was identified in a woman between 40 and 50 years old in good health and CMV-seropositive. The source material was PBMCs.

DNA of the CDR3: TGTGCCTGGGGGAGAAGCTCTGGGGCCAACGTCCTGACTTTC. As protein: CAWGRSSGANVLTF. The chain couples TRBV30 to TRBJ2-6, with a weak D call TRBD2 (5 bases). Germline values: CDR1 GTSNPN, CDR2 SVGIG (reference sequence). CDR3 length: 14 residues. Trimming took off 5 bases at V and 0 bases at J, with 8 bases between the two ends.